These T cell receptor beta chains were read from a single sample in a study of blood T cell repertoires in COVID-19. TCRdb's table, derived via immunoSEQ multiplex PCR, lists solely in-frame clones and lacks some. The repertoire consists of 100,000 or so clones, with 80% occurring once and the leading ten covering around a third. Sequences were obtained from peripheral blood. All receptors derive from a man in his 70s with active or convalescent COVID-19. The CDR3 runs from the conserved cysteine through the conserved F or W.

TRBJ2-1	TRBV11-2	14	CASSFSGGRNEQFF
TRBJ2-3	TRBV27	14	CASSFGRASDTQYF
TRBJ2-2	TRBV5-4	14	CASSPDRVAGELFF
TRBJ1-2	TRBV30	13	CAWSASAGRGYTF
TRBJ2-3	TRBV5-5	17	CASSPLSTGSTTDTQYF
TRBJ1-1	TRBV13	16	CASSSTGGLMNTEAFF
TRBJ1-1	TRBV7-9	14	CASSFRGSVTEAFF
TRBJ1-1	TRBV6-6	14	CASSFTEVNSEAFF
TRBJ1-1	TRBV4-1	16	CASSQGWGGKKTEAFF
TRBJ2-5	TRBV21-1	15	CASSKTYGTEETQYF
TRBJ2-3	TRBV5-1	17	CASSGGLAGVFTDTQYF